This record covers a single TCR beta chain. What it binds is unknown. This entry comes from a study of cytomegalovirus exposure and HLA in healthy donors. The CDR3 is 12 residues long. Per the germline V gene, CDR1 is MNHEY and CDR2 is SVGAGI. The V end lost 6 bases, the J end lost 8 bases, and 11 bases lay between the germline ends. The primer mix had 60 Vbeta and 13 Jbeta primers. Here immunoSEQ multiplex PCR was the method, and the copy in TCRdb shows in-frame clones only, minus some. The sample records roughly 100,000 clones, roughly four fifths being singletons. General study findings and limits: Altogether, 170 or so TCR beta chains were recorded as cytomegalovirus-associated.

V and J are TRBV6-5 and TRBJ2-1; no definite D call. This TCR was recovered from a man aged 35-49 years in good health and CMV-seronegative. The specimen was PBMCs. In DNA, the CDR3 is TGTGCCAGCAGAAATACACCGTATGAGCAGTTCTTC. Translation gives CASRNTPYEQFF.